The next 21 T cell receptor beta chains were all read from a single sample in a study of early T cells in non-severe SARS-CoV-2 infection (dated by TCRdb to the early 2020s). The library was made by 5' RACE. Sequenced using a NextSeq 500. TCRdb reprocessing: public reads trimmed at Q25 with fastp, clones called with MiXCR, in-frame beta chains kept. Every distinct CDR3 protein forms one entry, paired with its most common genes and DNA. In this sample the table shows roughly 69,000 distinct CDR3 sequences, about 9% of which occur a single time. The ten largest account for around 15% of the sample. The sequencing used whole blood, collected at baseline. Receptors were obtained from an adult who was a healthcare worker with PCR-confirmed SARS-CoV-2 infection or an uninfected control (not recorded which).

In its sample, this clonotype was seen many times. The chain carries TRBV7-9 and TRBJ2-7, with D perhaps TRBD1 (5 bases). The CDR3 runs to 16 residues. Germline lookup yields CDR1 SEHNR and CDR2 FQNEAQ (reference sequence). The V end was cut by 5 bases, the J end by 5 bases, with 22 bases between. The CDR3 reads CASSQATDDIKDEQYF. Written as DNA, the CDR3 is TGTGCCAGCAGCCAAGCGACAGATGATATTAAGGACGAGCAGTACTTC. Full variable domain (outside the CDR3, taken from reference TRBV7-9 and TRBJ2-7): DTGVSQNPRHKITKRGQNVTFRCDPISEHNRLYWYRQTLGQGPEFLTYFQNEAQLEKSRLLSDRFSAERPKGSFSTLEIQRTEQGDSAMYLCASSQATDDIKDEQYFGPGTRLTVT.

There are many counts of this clonotype. The rearrangement links TRBV28 to TRBJ1-6, with a tentative D call TRBD1 (6 bases). This CDR3 has 15 residues. Trimming shortened V by 6 bases and J by 3 bases, and 12 bases separated the two germline ends. Germline-derived CDR1 and CDR2 are MDHEN and SYDVKM. The CDR3 region is CASSQDSLYNSPLHF. CDR3 nucleotides: TGTGCCAGCAGCCAGGACAGCCTCTATAATTCACCCCTCCACTTT. Drawing the rest from reference TRBV28 and TRBJ1-6, the complete variable domain is DVKVTQSSRYLVKRTGEKVFLECVQDMDHENMFWYRQDPGLGLRLIYFSYDVKMKEKGDIPEGYSVSREKKERFSLILESASTNQTSMYLCASSQDSLYNSPLHFGNGTRLTVT.

The sample holds many counts of this clonotype. The rearrangement joins TRBV12-3 or TRBV12-4 to TRBJ2-2; 7 nucleotides match TRBD2. The CDR3 is 16 amino acids. The trim removed 6 bases at V and 6 bases at J, leaving 13 bases unmatched. The CDR3 sequence: CASSRLADLLAGELFF. CDR3 DNA: TGTGCCAGCAGCCGGCTAGCGGACCTACTCGCCGGGGAGCTGTTTTTT.

Only a few counts were recorded for this clonotype. J is TRBJ1-4 and V is TRBV6-5, with a tentative D call TRBD1 (6 bases). This CDR3 region has 12 residues. Germline V gene data show CDR1 as MNHEY and CDR2 as SVGAGI. Between the trimmed V and J ends, which lost 4 bases and 11 bases, there was a span of 11 bases. The CDR3 protein is CASSSTGSKLFF. CDR3 DNA: TGTGCCAGCAGTTCCACAGGGAGCAAACTGTTTTTT.

At least ten counts were recorded for this clonotype. The rearrangement joins TRBV7-3 to TRBJ1-1; 8 bases are shared with TRBD1. Germline CDR1 reads SGHTA; CDR2 reads FQGTGA. This CDR3 is built from 13 residues. J gave up 5 bases and V 6 bases, and 5 bases lay outside the gene matches. The chain's CDR3 is CASSARGRTEAFF. For the CDR3, the DNA is TGTGCCAGCAGTGCCAGGGGGCGGACTGAAGCTTTCTTT.

This clonotype was seen repeatedly, ten times or more. The chain employs TRBV20-1 and TRBJ2-1; D is unclear. The germline V gene has CDR1 DFQATT and CDR2 SNEGSKA (reference sequence). This CDR3 region has 11 residues. V dropped 2 bases and J dropped 11 bases, with 10 bases sitting between them. The CDR3 DNA reads as TGCAGTGCTAGACCCAGGCGGAAGCAGTTCTTC. Translated, it gives CSARPRRKQFF.

This clonotype appeared many times. This sequence joins TRBV19 and TRBJ2-3, with D uncertain. The CDR3 contains 13 residues. V lost 5 bases and J 5 bases, leaving 11 bases between the germline ends. Germline loops: CDR1 LNHDA, CDR2 SQIVND (reference sequence). CDR3 in amino acids: CASSHTLGDTQYF. The CDR3, as DNA: TGTGCCAGTAGTCACACACTGGGAGATACGCAGTATTTT.

This clonotype was seen repeatedly, ten times or more. This chain joins TRBV11-3 and TRBJ1-1, with 9 bases matching TRBD1. The CDR3 consists of 13 residues. Germline V gives CDR1 SGHNT, CDR2 YENEEA. J gave up 1 base and V 6 bases, and 0 bases lay outside the gene matches. Here the CDR3 reads CASRGQGNTEAFF. The CDR3 DNA is TGTGCCAGCAGGGGACAGGGGAACACTGAAGCTTTCTTT.

V and J are TRBV5-6 and TRBJ1-1; a possible D gene is TRBD1 (6 bases). This CDR3 has 13 residues. The ends were cut back, 4 bases at V and 8 bases at J, with 15 bases in the middle. The V gene's germline CDR1 is SGHDT and CDR2 YYEEEE. CDR3 in DNA: TGTGCCAGCAGCGCAGGGACACGGACAGAAGCTTTCTTT. Encoded protein: CASSAGTRTEAFF. The full variable domain, in which reference TRBV5-6 and TRBJ1-1 provide the parts outside the CDR3, is DAGVTQSPTHLIKTRGQQVTLRCSPKSGHDTVSWYQQALGQGPQFIFQYYEEEERQRGNFPDRFSGHQFPNYSSELNVNALLLGDSALYLCASSAGTRTEAFFGQGTRLTVV.

In its sample, this clonotype was seen many times. V and J are TRBV7-8 and TRBJ2-7, with D possibly matching TRBD2 (6 bases). V was clipped by 5 bases and J by 3 bases, with 14 bases between them. Germline values: CDR1 SGHVS, CDR2 FQNEAQ. This CDR3 has 14 residues. CDR3 coding DNA: TGTGCCAGCAGCCTCGGGGTAGCGGTCTACGAGCAGTACTTC. This gives the protein CASSLGVAVYEQYF.

The J gene is TRBJ1-2, the V gene TRBV11-2; no clear D. From germline, CDR1 is SGHAT and CDR2 FQNNGV. The CDR3 loop spans 13 amino acids. Trimming stripped 9 bases from V and 0 bases from J, with 11 bases between. The CDR3 spells CARGELANYGYTF. The CDR3 DNA reads TGTGCCAGAGGAGAGTTAGCTAACTATGGCTACACCTTC.

The chain employs TRBV4-1 and TRBJ2-7; D tentatively reads TRBD1 or TRBD2 (6 bases each). Germline V CDR1 and CDR2: MGHRA, YSYEKL. The CDR3 runs 16 residues. Trimming removed 3 bases from V and 1 base from J, with 16 bases in between. CDR3 amino acids: CASSHPKGGGSYEQYF. The CDR3 region has the DNA TGCGCCAGCAGCCACCCCAAGGGGGGAGGATCCTACGAGCAGTACTTC.

V gene TRBV28 combines with J gene TRBJ2-7, with TRBD2 identical over 7 bases. The CDR3 spans 14 residues. With 2 bases clipped from V and 5 bases from J, the junction kept 6 bases outside the gene matches. Germline values: CDR1 MDHEN, CDR2 SYDVKM. The CDR3 loop reads CASSLREGIHEQYF. For the CDR3, the DNA is TGTGCCAGCAGTTTAAGGGAGGGGATCCACGAGCAGTACTTC. The entire variable domain, with the rest obtained from reference TRBV28 and TRBJ2-7, is as follows: DVKVTQSSRYLVKRTGEKVFLECVQDMDHENMFWYRQDPGLGLRLIYFSYDVKMKEKGDIPEGYSVSREKKERFSLILESASTNQTSMYLCASSLREGIHEQYFGPGTRLTVT.

This clonotype showed up many times. This rearrangement joins TRBV29-1 to TRBJ2-3, with D perhaps matching TRBD1 (6 bases). The length of the CDR3 is 14 residues. CDR1 SQVTM and CDR2 ANQGSEA come from the germline V gene. The CDR3 DNA sequence: TGCAGACTTGAAGATAACACAGGGATTGATACGCAGTATTTT. Its translation is CRLEDNTGIDTQYF.

This sequence joins TRBV7-8 and TRBJ2-7, with 10 nucleotides matching TRBD2. The CDR3 totals 15 residues. The ends lost 5 bases at V and 4 bases at J; junction bases unmatched: 8. From germline, CDR1 is SGHVS and CDR2 FQNEAQ. The CDR3 loop is CASSTGLAANYEQYF. DNA for the CDR3: TGTGCCAGCAGCACCGGACTAGCGGCTAATTACGAGCAGTACTTC.

This chain joins TRBV5-4 and TRBJ2-7; 8 bases are a match to TRBD1. The CDR3 runs 13 residues. Germline V gene lookup returns CDR1 SGHNT and CDR2 YYREEE (reference sequence). The V gene end was trimmed by 9 bases and the J gene end by 0 bases; junction bases not matched to a gene: 5. The CDR3 coding sequence is TGTGCCATCGCGGGACAGGACTCCTACGAGCAGTACTTC. It translates to CAIAGQDSYEQYF.

This clonotype was seen a handful of times. The chain uses TRBV4-1 and TRBJ2-2; TRBD1 agrees at 7 bases. The CDR3 is 15 residues long. Germline V gene sequence: CDR1 MGHRA, CDR2 YSYEKL. V dropped 0 bases and J dropped 3; count of bases not matched to a gene: 1. The CDR3 region is CASSQDRGYTGELFF. In DNA, the CDR3 is TGCGCCAGCAGCCAAGACAGGGGGTACACCGGGGAGCTGTTTTTT.

This clonotype has only a few counts. This chain connects TRBV7-2 to TRBJ2-7; D is ambiguous. V lost 3 bases and J 0 bases, leaving 15 bases between the germline ends. The CDR3 covers 16 residues. CDR1 and CDR2 (germline): SGHTA, FQGNSA. The DNA for the CDR3 is TGTGCCAGCAGCTTGCAGCTGACGACAAGCTCCTACGAGCAGTACTTC. Translated: CASSLQLTTSSYEQYF.

This sequence joins TRBV2 and TRBJ1-5, with D possibly TRBD1 on 6 matching bases. V was pared by 4 bases and J by 0 bases, with 10 bases between. Germline-derived CDR1 and CDR2 are SNHLY and FYNNEI. The CDR3 contains 15 residues. CDR3 sequence: CASSARGNSNQPQHF. The DNA of the CDR3 is TGTGCCAGCAGTGCCAGGGGAAATAGCAATCAGCCCCAGCATTTT.

This chain connects TRBV11-2 to TRBJ2-2, with TRBD1 matching 8 bases. This CDR3 contains 15 residues. The junction had 8 bases not matched to a gene; V was cut back by 6 bases and J by 5 bases. CDR1 is SGHAT and CDR2 is FQNNGV in the germline V gene. The CDR3 bases are TGTGCCAGCAGACCTCAGGGGGCTGGTACCGGGGAGCTGTTTTTT. Its translation is CASRPQGAGTGELFF.

This clonotype has just a few counts. The rearrangement links TRBV18 to TRBJ2-3, with 9 bases aligning to TRBD1. This CDR3 region has 14 residues. J lost 5 bases, V lost 6 bases, and 6 bases had no gene match. Per the germline V gene, CDR1 is KGHSH and CDR2 is LQKENI. The CDR3 DNA is TGTGCCAGCTCGGTACAGGGGGCAGAAGATACGCAGTATTTT. Protein: CASSVQGAEDTQYF.